This is a list of T cell receptor beta chains from one sample in a study of CD8 T cells in Susac syndrome. TCRdb reprocessed the immunoSEQ multiplex PCR reads with MiXCR, giving one entry per CDR3 protein. The sample includes almost 450,000 distinct CDR3 sequences, approximately 85% of them seen just once. Source material: CD8+ T cells from PBMCs. These receptors came from a human donor with multiple sclerosis. The CDR3 runs from the conserved cysteine through the conserved F or W. Fields, in order: V gene, J gene, CDR3 protein.

v_call: TRBV7-6; j_call: TRBJ1-3; cdr3_aa: CASSLSLTGPPGNTIYF
v_call: TRBV2; j_call: TRBJ2-3; cdr3_aa: CASSETGRDTQYF
v_call: TRBV6-5; j_call: TRBJ1-1; cdr3_aa: CASSYYMGQGVSMNTEAFF
v_call: TRBV6-5; j_call: TRBJ1-2; cdr3_aa: CASSIQGAGDYGYTF
v_call: TRBV4-1; j_call: TRBJ1-3; cdr3_aa: CASSQVPSSGNTIYF
v_call: TRBV5-6; j_call: TRBJ2-1; cdr3_aa: CASSRNGFSYNEQFF
v_call: TRBV27; j_call: TRBJ2-7; cdr3_aa: CASTPVGTGYYEQYF
v_call: TRBV5-8; j_call: TRBJ2-1; cdr3_aa: CASSLEGLAGNNEQFF
v_call: TRBV2; j_call: TRBJ2-5; cdr3_aa: CASISITEETQYF
v_call: TRBV19; j_call: TRBJ2-5; cdr3_aa: CASSLTGAEVETQYF
v_call: TRBV14; j_call: TRBJ2-3; cdr3_aa: CASSQYRLPISTDTQYF
v_call: TRBV25-1; j_call: TRBJ1-1; cdr3_aa: CASSERGPGEAFF
v_call: TRBV27; j_call: TRBJ2-5; cdr3_aa: CASSLMPAQETQYF
v_call: TRBV4-1; j_call: TRBJ2-7; cdr3_aa: CASSQELAGGYEQYF
v_call: TRBV1; j_call: TRBJ2-3; cdr3_aa: CTSRIRSGGTYTDTQYF
v_call: TRBV27; j_call: TRBJ2-2; cdr3_aa: CASSPDRSHGELFF
v_call: TRBV28; j_call: TRBJ2-1; cdr3_aa: CASIAGRPVSSEQFF
v_call: TRBV4-1; j_call: TRBJ2-7; cdr3_aa: CASSAGQGKGEQYF
v_call: TRBV2; j_call: TRBJ2-1; cdr3_aa: CASSSDRGPYNEQFF
v_call: TRBV30; j_call: TRBJ1-5; cdr3_aa: CAWSQGVTSNQPQHF
v_call: TRBV7-9; j_call: TRBJ1-2; cdr3_aa: CASSLDREPNYGYTF
v_call: TRBV7-9; j_call: TRBJ1-6; cdr3_aa: CASSLASSPLHF
v_call: TRBV7-9; j_call: TRBJ2-7; cdr3_aa: CASSSTGADYEQYF
v_call: TRBV5-1; j_call: TRBJ2-1; cdr3_aa: CASRLGQYNEQFF
v_call: TRBV29-1; j_call: TRBJ2-1; cdr3_aa: CSVGNNEQFF
v_call: TRBV11-3; j_call: TRBJ2-5; cdr3_aa: CASSSRSDPETQYF
v_call: TRBV27; j_call: TRBJ2-7; cdr3_aa: CASSPDRGWYEQYF
v_call: TRBV19; j_call: TRBJ2-5; cdr3_aa: CASSSGATISETQYF
v_call: TRBV27; j_call: TRBJ2-5; cdr3_aa: CASSSELYQETQYF
v_call: TRBV11-2; j_call: TRBJ2-7; cdr3_aa: CASISGTSGAYSYEQYF